This T cell receptor beta chain was sequenced for a study of blood T cell repertoires in COVID-19. Produced via immunoSEQ multiplex PCR; TCRdb's table is partial and in-frame only. The sample lists 200,000 to 300,000 clones; roughly 86% were seen once. The ends were cut back, 0 bases at V and 4 bases at J, with 12 bases in the middle. CDR1 and CDR2 from the germline V gene are LGHNA and YNFKEQ. This CDR3 contains 15 residues. The source material was peripheral blood. The J gene is TRBJ1-2, the V gene TRBV4-2; D is unresolved. The receptor was derived from a man in his forties who had recovered from COVID-19. CDR3 amino acids: CASSQEVAAIYGYTF. The CDR3 coding sequence is TGTGCCAGCAGCCAAGAGGTAGCAGCTATCTATGGCTACACCTTC.